This TCR beta chain originates from a study of T cells after posttransplantation cyclophosphamide. Produced via immunoSEQ multiplex PCR; TCRdb's table is partial and in-frame only. The profile covers tens of thousands of clones, none occurring a single time. This clone was observed a handful of times. CDR3 length equals 14 residues. The junction had 6 bases not matched to a gene; V was cut back by 4 bases and J by 5 bases. In germline, CDR1 is SGHRS, CDR2 YFSETQ. The sequencing sample was made of PBMCs. The receptor's source is a man between 40 and 49 years old in good health, CMV-negative, and a related stem cell transplant donor. This chain joins TRBV5-1 and TRBJ2-5; 9 bases map to TRBD1. This CDR3 is CASSGGQGAETQYF. CDR3 DNA: TGCGCCAGCAGCGGGGGACAGGGAGCCGAGACCCAGTACTTC.